These 23 T cell receptor beta chains came from one sample sequenced in a study of blood T cell repertoires in COVID-19. TCRdb's copy holds only in-frame clones and misses some; the assay was immunoSEQ multiplex PCR. Of 150,000 to 200,000 clones in the sample, 85% to 90% were seen once. Sequencing was carried out using peripheral blood. Source of these receptors: a man aged 55 to 70 with COVID-19, enrolled during active disease.

The genes are TRBV7-8 and TRBJ1-5, with 7 bases that match TRBD1. The CDR3 is 16 amino acids. CDR1 and CDR2 (germline): SGHVS, FQNEAQ. V trimming: 3 bases; J trimming: 0 bases; junction bases outside the gene matches: 5. CDR3 coding DNA: TGTGCCAGCAGCTTTGAAGGGGGCTATAGCAATCAGCCCCAGCATTTT. Protein: CASSFEGGYSNQPQHF. Complete variable domain (other parts from reference TRBV7-8 and TRBJ1-5): GAGVSQSPRYKVAKRGQDVALRCDPISGHVSLFWYQQALGQGPEFLTYFQNEAQLDKSGLPSDRFFAERPEGSVSTLKIQRTQQEDSAVYLCASSFEGGYSNQPQHFGDGTRLSIL.

The chain joins TRBV6-2 or TRBV6-3 to TRBJ1-5, with a possible D match to TRBD1 (5 bases). Trimming removed 2 bases from V and 4 bases from J, with 21 bases in between. The CDR3 is made up of 18 amino acids. CDR1 MNHEY and CDR2 SVGEGT come from the germline V gene. CDR3 DNA sequence: TGTGCCAGCAGTTACGATGCCCGACAGCGACTAGAAAATCAGCCCCAGCATTTT. Protein: CASSYDARQRLENQPQHF.

The rearrangement links TRBV24-1 to TRBJ2-5; unclear D gene. CDR3 size: 14 residues. Trimming shortened V by 0 bases and J by 3 bases, and 7 bases separated the two germline ends. The germline V gene has CDR1 KGHDR and CDR2 SFDVKD. CDR3 sequence (DNA): TGTGCCACCAGTGATTTGGGGCACGAAGAGACCCAGTACTTC. Amino acids: CATSDLGHEETQYF.

The chain carries TRBV7-8 and TRBJ1-2; TRBD1 might be the D (6 bases). The germline V gene encodes CDR1 SGHVS and CDR2 FQNEAQ. This CDR3 comprises 15 residues. Trimming left V 5 bases short and J 4 bases short, with 17 bases between. The CDR3 here is CASSRGGGGIYGYTF. The CDR3 DNA reads TGTGCCAGCAGCCGAGGCGGGGGCGGTATCTATGGCTACACCTTC.

The V and J genes are TRBV25-1 and TRBJ1-1; D possibly corresponds to TRBD1 (6 bases). Germline lookup yields CDR1 MGHDK and CDR2 SYGVNS. The V end was cut by 6 bases, the J end by 0 bases, with 8 bases between. This CDR3 has 13 residues. CDR3 sequence reads: CASRYRVNTEAFF. As DNA, the CDR3 is TGTGCCAGCAGGTACAGGGTGAACACTGAAGCTTTCTTT.

The chain couples TRBV3-1 (or the pseudogene TRBV3-2) to TRBJ1-3, with TRBD1 as a possible D gene (5 bases). V lost 1 base and J 9 bases, leaving 16 bases between the germline ends. This CDR3 contains 15 residues. Germline V gene data show CDR1 as LGHDT and CDR2 as YNNKEL (reference sequence). This CDR3 is CASSQVTGLLGTIYF. In nucleotides, the CDR3 is TGTGCCAGCAGCCAAGTCACAGGCCTTCTAGGCACCATATATTTT.

The chain is built from TRBV2 and TRBJ2-5; no clear D. Germline loops: CDR1 SNHLY, CDR2 FYNNEI. The CDR3 has 15 amino acids. Trimming removed 1 base from V and 2 bases from J, with 11 bases in between. CDR3 sequence reads: CASSEGYVRQETQYF. The CDR3 DNA sequence: TGTGCCAGCAGTGAAGGGTATGTCAGACAAGAGACCCAGTACTTC.

The V call is TRBV28, the J call TRBJ1-2; 7 nucleotides align to TRBD1. The CDR3 totals 13 residues. Germline trimming cut 6 bases from V and 6 bases from J; bases unmatched to any gene: 7. The V gene's germline CDR1 is MDHEN and CDR2 SYDVKM. CDR3 nucleotide sequence: TGTGCCAGCAGCCCGGGGGACAGAGATGGCTACACCTTC. It specifies CASSPGDRDGYTF.

V gene TRBV5-1 combines with J gene TRBJ2-5; 9 nucleotides agree with TRBD1. The CDR3 is 14 amino acids. Trimming at V came to 4 bases and at J to 1 base, leaving 2 bases not matched to a gene. CDR1 and CDR2 (germline): SGHRS, YFSETQ. In nucleotides, the CDR3 is TGCGCCAGCAGCCGGGACAGGGTCCAAGAGACCCAGTACTTC. Translating it yields CASSRDRVQETQYF.

Only one count was recorded for this clone. The rearrangement uses TRBV21-1 and TRBJ2-7; the table assigns TRBD2, which was not confirmed against the DNA. TRBV21-1 is a pseudogene. CDR3 size: 15 residues. The CDR3 coding sequence is TGTGCCAGCAGCAAAGCTACGGGAGAGGTCTACGAGCAGTACTTC. As protein: CASSKATGEVYEQYF.

This clone was seen only a few times. One end of the junction varies from germline; a read error may be responsible. The rearrangement uses TRBV5-1 and TRBJ2-1; 11 nucleotides match TRBD2. Per germline, CDR1 SGHRS and CDR2 YFSETQ. The CDR3 has 14 residues. CDR3 in DNA: TGCGCCAGCAGCTTAACTAGCGGGGGATTGGGGCAGGTCTTC. It translates to CASSLTSGGLGQVF.

For the CDR3, the DNA is TGTGCCAGCAGCTTAATGTCCAGGGCTGGACCCGGAAACACCATATATTTT. Translation gives CASSLMSRAGPGNTIYF. The chain carries TRBV5-5 and TRBJ1-3; weak D call: TRBD1 (5 bases). Germline V gives CDR1 SGHKS, CDR2 YYEKEE (reference sequence). Trimming took 2 bases from V and 4 from J, leaving 19 bases between them. The CDR3 is made up of 17 amino acids.

This rearrangement joins TRBV27 to TRBJ1-1; D is ambiguous. Germline-derived CDR1 and CDR2 are MNHEY and SMNVEV (reference sequence). V was clipped by 2 bases and J by 1 base, with 5 bases between them. The CDR3 runs to 13 residues. This CDR3 reads CASSLGRNTEAFF. The CDR3 DNA sequence: TGTGCCAGCAGTTTAGGGAGGAACACTGAAGCTTTCTTT.

The chain couples TRBV7-9 to TRBJ1-6, with D hard to call. Germline lookup yields CDR1 SEHNR and CDR2 FQNEAQ (reference sequence). The CDR3 is 14 amino acids. Trimming stripped 5 bases from V and 0 bases from J, with 5 bases between. The CDR3 region is CASSPSSYNSPLHF. The DNA for the CDR3 is TGTGCCAGCAGCCCGAGCTCCTATAATTCACCCCTCCACTTT.

V is TRBV7-9 and J is TRBJ2-3; weak D call: TRBD2 (6 bases). CDR1 and CDR2 from the germline V gene are SEHNR and FQNEAQ (reference sequence). The length of the CDR3 is 13 residues. The V end was cut by 6 bases, the J end by 6 bases, with 13 bases between. The chain's CDR3 is CASRTTSFDTQYF. The CDR3 region has the DNA TGTGCCAGCAGAACAACTAGCTTCGATACGCAGTATTTT.

V gene TRBV19 combines with J gene TRBJ1-1; 8 bases match TRBD1. With 3 bases clipped from V and 1 base from J, the junction kept 4 bases outside the gene matches. From germline, CDR1 is LNHDA and CDR2 SQIVND (reference sequence). The CDR3 runs to 15 residues. The CDR3, as DNA: TGTGCCAGTAGTATTTTTGGGACAGGGAACACTGAAGCTTTCTTT. This translates into CASSIFGTGNTEAFF.

The chain is built from TRBV4-2 and TRBJ2-1; TRBD1 agrees at 7 bases. After removal of 6 bases from V and 2 bases from J, the junction contained 7 bases not matched to a gene. In germline, CDR1 is LGHNA, CDR2 YNFKEQ. The CDR3 is made up of 15 amino acids. The CDR3 DNA reads as TGTGCCAGCAGGACACGACAGGGAGCCTACAATGAGCAGTTCTTC. Amino acids: CASRTRQGAYNEQFF.

In its sample, this clone was seen a few times. The chain links TRBV7-2 to TRBJ1-5, with D hard to call. V lost 5 bases and J lost 7, with 12 bases in between. The CDR3 sequence is 13 residues long. The germline gives CDR1 SGHTA, CDR2 FQGNSA. In DNA, the CDR3 is TGTGCCAGCAGCCCGGGAGCTAGGCAGCCCCAGCATTTT. The encoded protein is CASSPGARQPQHF.

The chain recombines TRBV18 with TRBJ1-2; D is perhaps TRBD1 (5 bases). This CDR3 region has 14 residues. From germline, CDR1 is KGHSH and CDR2 LQKENI. The V and J ends lost 4 bases and 2 bases respectively, with 11 bases between them. CDR3 DNA sequence: TGTGCCAGCTCACAGGGGTTAGGGAACTATGGCTACACCTTC. The encoded protein is CASSQGLGNYGYTF.

Points on this clone: At one of its ends the junction is not consistent with the germline gene, which may arise from a read error. The chain joins TRBV27 to TRBJ1-1; D is undetermined. The CDR3 is 14 residues long. The germline gives CDR1 MNHEY, CDR2 SMNVEV (reference sequence). CDR3 region: CVSSLYSMNTEAFF. The DNA for the CDR3 is TGTGTCAGCAGTTTATACAGCATGAACACTGAAGCTTTCTTT.

V is TRBV7-3 and J is TRBJ2-2; 7 bases fit TRBD2. The CDR3 consists of 16 residues. Germline V gene sequence: CDR1 SGHTA, CDR2 FQGTGA. V shed 2 bases and J 4 bases; nucleotides not matched to a gene: 7. CDR3 sequence reads: CASSLLAGASTGELFF. CDR3 DNA: TGTGCCAGCAGCTTATTGGCGGGAGCGAGCACCGGGGAGCTGTTTTTT.

A few counts support this clone. This rearrangement joins TRBV11-2 to TRBJ1-5, with D hard to call. Germline CDR1 SGHAT, CDR2 FQNNGV. The germline V and J ends were trimmed by 1 base and 0 bases, with 4 bases remaining between them. The CDR3 totals 14 residues. CDR3 bases: TGTGCCAGCAGCTTAGCCGGTAGCAATCAGCCCCAGCATTTT. Encoded protein: CASSLAGSNQPQHF.

CDR3 protein: CASSKERRAIMKRLFF. CDR3 in DNA: TGTGCCAGCAGCAAAGAGCGGAGGGCCATAATGAAAAGGCTGTTTTTT. V gene TRBV21-1 combines with J gene TRBJ1-4. TRBV21-1 is flagged as a pseudogene. The CDR3 has 16 residues.